Given below is one T cell receptor beta chain in context. During active infection, Seattle patients enrolled and were then monitored through disease. Produced via immunoSEQ multiplex PCR; TCRdb's table is partial and in-frame only. The data show roughly 570,000 clones, 70% to 90% seen once. This sample was included in a study of blood T cell repertoires in COVID-19. As for the study in general: Acute and convalescent COVID-19 samples came from the United States, Italy and Spain. PBMCs, B-cell-depleted T cells, or T cells were the source of the cDNA or gDNA that made up the material.

V gave up 0 bases and J gave up 4 bases; unmatched junction bases: 2. CDR3 length: 15 amino acids. Germline CDR1 is SGHKS and CDR2 is YYEKEE (reference sequence). The gene calls are TRBV5-5 and TRBJ1-2, with TRBD1 matching 11 bases. The sequencing input was peripheral blood. The receptor's source is a woman in her forties or fifties with COVID-19, enrolled during active disease. The CDR3 nucleotides are TGTGCCAGCAGCTTGGATGGGACAGGGGGCTATGGCTACACCTTC. It encodes CASSLDGTGGYGYTF.